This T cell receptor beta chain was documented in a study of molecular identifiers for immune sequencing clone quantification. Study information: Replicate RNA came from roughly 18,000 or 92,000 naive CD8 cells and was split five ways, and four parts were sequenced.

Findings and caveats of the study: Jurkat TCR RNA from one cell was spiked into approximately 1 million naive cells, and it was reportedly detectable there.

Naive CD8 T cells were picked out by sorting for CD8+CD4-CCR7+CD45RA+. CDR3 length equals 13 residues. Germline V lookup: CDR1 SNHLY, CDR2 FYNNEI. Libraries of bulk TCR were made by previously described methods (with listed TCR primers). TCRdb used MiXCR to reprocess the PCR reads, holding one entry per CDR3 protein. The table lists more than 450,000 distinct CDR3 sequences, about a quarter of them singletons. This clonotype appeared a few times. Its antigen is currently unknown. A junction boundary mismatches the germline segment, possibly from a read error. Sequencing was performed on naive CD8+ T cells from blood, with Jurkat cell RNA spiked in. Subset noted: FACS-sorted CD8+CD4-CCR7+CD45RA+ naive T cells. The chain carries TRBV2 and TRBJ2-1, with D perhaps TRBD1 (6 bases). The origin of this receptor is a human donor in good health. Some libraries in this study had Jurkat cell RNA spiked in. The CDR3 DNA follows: TGTGCTAGCATCAGAGGGGGAAACAATGAGCAGTTCTTC. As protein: CASIRGGNNEQFF.